The sequence of this TCR beta chain was determined in a study of T cell responses to AZD1222 COVID-19 vaccine. TCRdb's copy holds only in-frame clones and misses some; the assay was immunoSEQ multiplex PCR. The table lists 95,000 to 150,000 clones, around nine tenths of them singletons. V gave up 3 bases and J gave up 0 bases, with 10 bases separating them. This CDR3 is 15 amino acids long. Germline V lookup: CDR1 KGHSH, CDR2 LQKENI. A note on this clone: The antigen is unknown.

Whole-study results and caveats: The study found vaccine-associated CD4 TCRs spanning spike, dominant at 160-218 and 743-854. The number of AZD1222 recipients seropositive at baseline was only five or six.

The source material was peripheral blood, sampled on day 0 of AZD1222 vaccination. The chain links TRBV18 to TRBJ2-3; D is unresolved. The sequence was collected from an adult in good health. The CDR3 here is CASSPDGASTDTQYF. The DNA of the CDR3 is TGTGCCAGCTCACCGGACGGAGCTAGCACAGATACGCAGTATTTT.